What follows are 21 T cell receptor beta chains derived from one specimen sequenced in a study of blood T cells in healthy people across ages. Then a second PCR, running roughly 7 to 11 cycles, was carried out with a sample-barcoded 5' primer and a J-beta primer mix. One entry per CDR3 protein, called by TCRdb with MiXCR from the 5' RACE reads. Altogether under 950,000 distinct CDR3 sequences are present, approximately 21% being singletons, with the ten largest covering around 21%. The sequenced sample consisted of blood. Receptor source: a man between 65 and 80 years old in good health.

The chain carries TRBV12-3 or TRBV12-4 and TRBJ1-3; D may be TRBD1 (5 bases). This CDR3 contains 13 residues. V was shortened by 8 bases and J by 5 bases, with 13 bases between the two germline ends. CDR3 residues: CASLTDRRNTIYF. Written as DNA, the CDR3 is TGTGCCAGCCTTACAGACAGAAGAAACACCATATATTTT.

The chain joins TRBV24-1 to TRBJ2-1, with D hard to call. Trimming cost V 8 bases and J 5 bases, with 6 bases left between them. CDR3 length: 11 amino acids. Germline lookup yields CDR1 KGHDR and CDR2 SFDVKD. CDR3 DNA: TGTGCCACCAAGGAGAACAATGAGCAGTTCTTC. Translating gives CATKENNEQFF.

A few counts support this clonotype. The CDR3 loop reads CAISGDDYGYTF. CDR3 nucleotides: TGTGCCATCAGTGGAGACGACTACGGATACACCTTC. V usage is TRBV10-3 and J usage is TRBJ1-2; D ambiguous. This CDR3 comprises 12 residues. Per the germline V gene, CDR1 is ENHRY and CDR2 is SYGVKD. Trimming removed 4 bases at V and 11 bases at J, with 14 bases between.

The chain carries TRBV19 and TRBJ1-4; D not resolved. V gave up 7 bases and J gave up 0 bases, with 9 bases separating them. The CDR3 is 14 residues long. Germline V gene lookup returns CDR1 LNHDA and CDR2 SQIVND (reference sequence). CDR3 nucleotide sequence: TGTGCCAGTACCGGTCCTGCAACTAATGAAAAACTGTTTTTT. Translated, it gives CASTGPATNEKLFF.

To note about this clonotype: One end of the junction does not line up with germline, which may come from a read error. This rearrangement joins TRBV7-9 to TRBJ2-4; D perhaps matches TRBD1 (5 bases). The CDR3 has 11 residues. CDR1 and CDR2 from the germline V gene are SEHNR and FQNEAQ (reference sequence). The CDR3 is CASSTTGQVIF. CDR3 DNA: TGTGCCAGCAGCACCACCGGACAAGTCATCTTC.

This chain uses TRBV20-1 with TRBJ2-7; 8 bases match TRBD1. Unmatched junction bases numbered 7, after V lost 0 bases and J lost 3 bases. From germline, CDR1 is DFQATT and CDR2 SNEGSKA (reference sequence). The CDR3 sequence is 15 residues long. The CDR3 nucleotides read TGCAGTGCTAGAGATCCCAGGACAGGGAACTACGAGCAGTACGTC. It specifies CSARDPRTGNYEQYV.

This rearrangement joins TRBV29-1 to TRBJ2-2, with 8 bases lining up with TRBD2. V was pared by 2 bases and J by 8 bases, with 4 bases of the junction left unmatched. This CDR3 is 13 amino acids long. From germline, CDR1 is SQVTM and CDR2 ANQGSEA. The CDR3 DNA reads TGCAGCGTTGAAATGGGACTAGGGGGGGAGCTGTTTTTT. Amino acids: CSVEMGLGGELFF.

There are a few counts of this clonotype. The chain recombines TRBV12-3 or TRBV12-4 with TRBJ1-6, with D uncertain. V dropped 3 bases and J dropped 8 bases, with 8 bases sitting between them. This CDR3 has 13 amino acids. The CDR3 DNA reads as TGTGCCAGCAGTTTGAGTTTAGATTCACCCCTCCACTTT. This gives the protein CASSLSLDSPLHF.

This clonotype has a handful of counts. The V call is TRBV4-3, the J call TRBJ2-1; 11 bases line up with TRBD2. This CDR3 has 16 amino acids. Germline assignment: CDR1 LGHNA and CDR2 YSLEER. V was clipped by 1 base and J by 7 bases; unmatched bases: 6. The CDR3 coding sequence is TGCGCCAGCAGCCAAGGACTAGCGGGAATCTGGAATGAGCAGTTCTTC. Protein: CASSQGLAGIWNEQFF.

The chain recombines TRBV6-1 with TRBJ1-1; no clear D gene. Germline CDR1 reads MNHNS; CDR2 reads SASEGT. The CDR3 covers 14 residues. Deletions cut 3 bases from V and 1 base from J, with 9 bases between. CDR3 coding DNA: TGTGCCAGCAGTGACCGGACGGGGAACACTGAAGCTTTCTTT. Encoded protein: CASSDRTGNTEAFF.

The CDR3 sequence: CASSQGASSYMTQYF. CDR3 in DNA: TGTGCCAGCAGCCAAGGGGCTAGCAGTTACATGACCCAGTACTTC. The chain has TRBV3-1 and TRBJ2-7; possible D gene TRBD2, 5 bases. The DNA end favors TRBJ2-5, so the J call may be wrong. This CDR3 has 15 amino acids. Germline V CDR1 and CDR2: LGHDT, YNNKEL (reference sequence).

The V and J genes are TRBV5-1 and TRBJ2-1; 9 bases match TRBD1. Germline-derived CDR1 and CDR2 are SGHRS and YFSETQ. J gave up 1 base and V 0 bases, and 2 bases lay outside the gene matches. The CDR3 runs 16 residues. The DNA for the CDR3 is TGCGCCAGCAGCTTGGCGGGACAGGGATCCTACAATGAGCAGTTCTTC. Its translation: CASSLAGQGSYNEQFF.

The V call is TRBV3-1, the J call TRBJ2-7, with a possible D match to TRBD1 (5 bases). The ends were cut back, 5 bases at V and 6 bases at J, with 23 bases in the middle. This CDR3 spans 16 amino acids. CDR1 and CDR2 from the germline V gene are LGHDT and YNNKEL (reference sequence). The CDR3 loop is CASSYGRTKGVLEQYF. In nucleotides, the CDR3 is TGTGCCAGCAGCTATGGACGGACAAAGGGTGTACTCGAGCAGTACTTC.

This clonotype has a handful of counts. The CDR3 protein is CASSTGDRPTYGYTF. In DNA form, the CDR3 reads TGTGCCAGCAGCACCGGGGACAGGCCCACCTATGGCTACACCTTC. The chain links TRBV3-1 to TRBJ1-2; 8 nucleotides line up with TRBD1. The CDR3 runs 15 residues. The V and J ends lost 5 bases and 4 bases, in that order; junction bases with no gene match: 9. Germline CDR1 LGHDT, CDR2 YNNKEL (reference sequence).

The rearrangement joins TRBV20-1 to TRBJ2-5, with a weak D call TRBD1 (6 bases). Trimming took 6 bases from V and 2 from J, leaving 13 bases between them. Germline-derived CDR1 and CDR2 are DFQATT and SNEGSKA (reference sequence). The length of the CDR3 is 13 residues. CDR3 protein: CSATDSLQETQYF. CDR3 bases: TGCAGTGCCACGGACAGTTTGCAAGAGACCCAGTACTTC.

V and J are TRBV29-1 and TRBJ2-2, with D unresolved. Germline V CDR1 and CDR2: SQVTM, ANQGSEA. V shed 4 bases and J shed 0 bases, with 9 bases lying between them. The CDR3 has 14 residues. The CDR3 DNA follows: TGCAGCGTTGTTGGGCCCTCGAACACCGGGGAGCTGTTTTTT. Encoded protein: CSVVGPSNTGELFF.

This clonotype came up many times. V and J are TRBV5-1 and TRBJ2-7; 9 positions agree with TRBD1. The CDR3 totals 15 residues. CDR1 and CDR2 (germline): SGHRS, YFSETQ. J was trimmed by 0 bases and V by 5 bases; bases with no gene match: 6. As DNA, the CDR3 is TGCGCCAGCAGTCGGGACAGGGCAGACTCCTACGAGCAGTACTTC. It translates to CASSRDRADSYEQYF.

This clonotype was counted only a few times. The chain carries TRBV11-1 and TRBJ1-1; D ambiguous. The germline V gene encodes CDR1 SGHAT and CDR2 FQDESV (reference sequence). Trimming removed 3 bases at V and 5 bases at J, with 10 bases between. CDR3 size: 13 residues. The CDR3: CASSFYAPTEAFF. The DNA of the CDR3 is TGTGCCAGCAGCTTTTACGCACCGACTGAAGCTTTCTTT.

The chain has TRBV20-1 and TRBJ2-3; D ambiguous. The CDR3 is 12 residues long. Trimming removed 6 bases at V and 2 bases at J, with 9 bases between. Germline CDR1 and CDR2: DFQATT and SNEGSKA (reference sequence). The CDR3 DNA reads as TGCAGTGCCTCCAGCCCCACAGATACGCAGTATTTT. As protein: CSASSPTDTQYF.

This clonotype was recorded a few times. This rearrangement joins TRBV9 to TRBJ2-2, with D hard to call. V was cut by 4 bases and J by 1 base, with 11 bases left in between. Germline CDR1 SGDLS, CDR2 YYNGEE. CDR3 length: 15 amino acids. The CDR3 DNA sequence: TGTGCCAGCAGCCCCCACTACGGGAACACCGGGGAGCTGTTTTTT. Translation: CASSPHYGNTGELFF.

The V gene is TRBV20-1, the J gene TRBJ2-3; D is uncertain. The length of the CDR3 is 15 residues. CDR1 is DFQATT, CDR2 SNEGSKA, per germline (reference sequence). Trimming pared 0 bases from V and 2 bases from J, leaving 12 bases between. The CDR3 region is CSARDPRSPTDTQYF. For the CDR3, the DNA is TGCAGTGCTAGAGATCCCAGAAGCCCCACAGATACGCAGTATTTT.